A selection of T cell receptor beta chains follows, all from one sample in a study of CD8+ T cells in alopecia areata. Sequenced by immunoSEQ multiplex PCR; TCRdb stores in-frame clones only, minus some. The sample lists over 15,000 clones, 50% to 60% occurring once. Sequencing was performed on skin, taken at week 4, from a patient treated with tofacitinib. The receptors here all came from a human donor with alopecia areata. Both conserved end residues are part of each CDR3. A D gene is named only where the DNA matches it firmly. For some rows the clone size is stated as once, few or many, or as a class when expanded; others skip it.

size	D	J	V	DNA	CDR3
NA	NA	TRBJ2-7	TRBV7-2	TGTGCCAGCAGCTTAGGGCTAGCGCTCTCCTACGAGCAGTACTTC	CASSLGLALSYEQYF
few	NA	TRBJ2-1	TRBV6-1	TGTGCCAGCAGTGAAGATCAGGCTCGCATCCGCGAGCAGTTCTTC	CASSEDQARIREQFF
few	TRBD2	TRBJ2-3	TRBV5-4	TGTGCCAGCAGCGGAGGACTAGCGGGGGGGCCATGGGCAGATACGCAGTATTTT	CASSGGLAGGPWADTQYF
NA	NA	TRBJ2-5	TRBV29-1	TGCAGCGTTGCCCCGTGGCTGGCGGGGGCCACCCAAGAGACCCAGTACTTC	CSVAPWLAGATQETQYF
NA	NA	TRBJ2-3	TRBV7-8	TGTGCCAGCAGCTTCAGCACGCGGTGGGGCACAGATACGCAGTATTTT	CASSFSTRWGTDTQYF
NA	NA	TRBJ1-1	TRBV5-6	TGTGCCAGCAGCTTGTTAGCCAGGACGGTGAACACTGAAGCTTTCTTT	CASSLLARTVNTEAFF
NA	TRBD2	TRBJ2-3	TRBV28	TGTGCCAGCAGTTTAGGGAGGACTAGCGGGCGCACAGATACGCAGTATTTT	CASSLGRTSGRTDTQYF
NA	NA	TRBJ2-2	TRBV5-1	TGCGCCAGCAGCTTGGCCGCCACCGGGGAGCTGTTTTTT	CASSLAATGELFF
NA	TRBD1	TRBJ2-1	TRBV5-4	TGTGCCAGCTTCCTGGACAGGGGGAGTCATAATGAGCAGTTCTTC	CASFLDRGSHNEQFF
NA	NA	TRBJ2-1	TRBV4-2	TGTGCCAGCAGCCAAGAGGGGGGCTGGAATGAGCAGTTCTTC	CASSQEGGWNEQFF
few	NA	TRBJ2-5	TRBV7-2	TGTGCCAGCAGCTTAGGGGTTCTCGTGTACCAAGAGACCCAGTACTTC	CASSLGVLVYQETQYF
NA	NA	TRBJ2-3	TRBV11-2	TGTGCCAGCAGCTTAGGAGAGGGGGATACGCAGTATTTT	CASSLGEGDTQYF
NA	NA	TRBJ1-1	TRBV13	TGTGCCAGCAGCTATAACGAGGAGGCTGAAGCTTTCTTT	CASSYNEEAEAFF
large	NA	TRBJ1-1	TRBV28	TGTGCCAGCAGTTTAATTCAGGATATTTTGAACACTGAAGCTTTCTTT	CASSLIQDILNTEAFF
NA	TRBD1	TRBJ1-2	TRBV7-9	TGTGCCAGCAGCTTTGGGGACAGGCGGCTTAATGGCTACACCTTC	CASSFGDRRLNGYTF
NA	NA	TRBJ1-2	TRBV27	TGTGCCAGCAGTCCCAGGACATCCGATGGCTACACCTTC	CASSPRTSDGYTF
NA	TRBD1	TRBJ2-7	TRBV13	TGTGCCAGCAGCTCCACTAGCCGGGACAGGGACTACGAGCAGTACTTC	CASSSTSRDRDYEQYF
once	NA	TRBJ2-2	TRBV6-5	TGTGCCAGCAGTGACACCAACACCGGGGAGCTGTTTTTT	CASSDTNTGELFF
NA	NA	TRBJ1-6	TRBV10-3	TGTGCCATCAGTGAGTCAGTGCGGAATTCACCCCTCCACTTT	CAISESVRNSPLHF
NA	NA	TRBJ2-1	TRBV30	TGTGCCTGGAACGCGAACTACAATGAGCAGTTCTTC	CAWNANYNEQFF
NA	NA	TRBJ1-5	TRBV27	TGTGCCAGCAGTTTCGTCGGTCAGCCCCAGCATTTT	CASSFVGQPQHF
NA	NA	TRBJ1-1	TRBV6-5	TGTGCCAGCAGTGTCCTCCGAACCACTGAAGCTTTCTTT	CASSVLRTTEAFF
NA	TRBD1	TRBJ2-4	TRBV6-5	TGTGCCAGCAGTCCGGACAGGGTCAAATGGATTCAGTACTTC	CASSPDRVKWIQYF
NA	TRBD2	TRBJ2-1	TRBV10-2	TGCGCCAGCAGGACAGCGGGGAACTACAATGAGCAGTTCTTC	CASRTAGNYNEQFF
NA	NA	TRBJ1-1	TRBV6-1	TGTGCCAGCAGTATAGGACAGAACACTGAAGCTTTCTTT	CASSIGQNTEAFF
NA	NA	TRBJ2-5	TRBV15	TGTGCCACCAGTGGGGCGGGGGCACAAGAGACCCAGTACTTC	CATSGAGAQETQYF
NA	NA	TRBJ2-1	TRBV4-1	TGCGCCAGCAGCCAAGAAAGGGTCGTGAGGGTAAATGAGCAGTTCTTC	CASSQERVVRVNEQFF
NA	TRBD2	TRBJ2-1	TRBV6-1	TGTGCCAGCAGGGCCGGGACTAGCTGGTACAATGAGCAGTTCTTC	CASRAGTSWYNEQFF
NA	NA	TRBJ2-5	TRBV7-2	TGTGCCAGCAGCTTATTAGGGACGCCGAGGGGAGAGACCCAGTACTTC	CASSLLGTPRGETQYF
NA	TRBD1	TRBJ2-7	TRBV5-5	TGTGCCAGCACCTTGCTCCCTGGGACAGGGCGAGTCTTAATCTACGAGCAGTACTTC	CASTLLPGTGRVLIYEQYF
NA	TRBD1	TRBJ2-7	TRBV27	TGTGCCAGCACCTTACGGGGACAGGGGGCGTGGGAGCAGTACTTC	CASTLRGQGAWEQYF
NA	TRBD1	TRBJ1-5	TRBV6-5	TGTGCCAGCAGAGGACAGGGGTTGAGTCAGCCCCAGCATTTT	CASRGQGLSQPQHF
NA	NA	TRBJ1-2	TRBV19	TGTGCCAGCAGGGATAACTATGGCTACACCTTC	CASRDNYGYTF
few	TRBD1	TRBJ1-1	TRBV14	TGTGCCAGCAGCCAAATGACACTGGGGGACAGGGCTTCGGACACTGAAGCTTTCTTT	CASSQMTLGDRASDTEAFF
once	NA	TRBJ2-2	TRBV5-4	TGTGCCAGCAGCTTGACTCAACTAGCCCGAGGCGGGGAGCTGTTTTTT	CASSLTQLARGGELFF
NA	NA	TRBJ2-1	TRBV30	TGTGCCTGGAGTGTGATGTGGATCAATGAGCAGTTCTTC	CAWSVMWINEQFF
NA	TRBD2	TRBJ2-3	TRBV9	TGTGCCAGCAGCGAATCGGAGACTAGCGGACCTAGCACAGATACGCAGTATTTT	CASSESETSGPSTDTQYF
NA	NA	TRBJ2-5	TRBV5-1	TGCGCCAGCAGCCCCTCGGAGGGGCGAGCGGGGACCCAGTACTTC	CASSPSEGRAGTQYF
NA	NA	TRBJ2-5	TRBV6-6	TGTGCCAGCAGTCGGACAGCCCAGCAAGAGACCCAGTACTTC	CASSRTAQQETQYF
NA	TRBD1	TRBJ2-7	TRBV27	TGTGCCAGCAGTTGGGACAGTTGGGGCGAGCAGTACTTC	CASSWDSWGEQYF
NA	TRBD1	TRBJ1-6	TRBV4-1	TGCGCCAGCAGCCTCTCACAGGGGTACGGTCGCTCCTATAATTCACCCCTCCACTTT	CASSLSQGYGRSYNSPLHF
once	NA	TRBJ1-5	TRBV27	TGTGCCAGCAGTTTACCCAGGACGGATAGCAATCAGCCCCAGCATTTT	CASSLPRTDSNQPQHF
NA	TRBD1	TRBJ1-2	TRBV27	TGTGCCAGCACCGTACAGGGACAGGGTGATGGCTACACCTTC	CASTVQGQGDGYTF
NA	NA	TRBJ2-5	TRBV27	TGTGCCAGCGACCGGACGGGGGAGACCCAGTACTTC	CASDRTGETQYF
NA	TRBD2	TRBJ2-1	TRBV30	TGTGCCTGGGCGGAAGGGTCTAGCGGGGGGAATAATGAGCAGTTCTTC	CAWAEGSSGGNNEQFF
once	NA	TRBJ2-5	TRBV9	TGTGCCAGCAGCGTAGGGGCAGGACACCAAGAGACCCAGTACTTC	CASSVGAGHQETQYF
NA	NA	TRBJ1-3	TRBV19	TGTGCCAGTAGTATTCCAGGCCCTGGAAACACCATATATTTT	CASSIPGPGNTIYF
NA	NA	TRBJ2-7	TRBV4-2	TGTGCCAGCGGCGCGGGACTCCACGAACGGGTGCAGTACTTC	CASGAGLHERVQYF
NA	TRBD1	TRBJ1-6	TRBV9	TGTGCCAGCAGCCCCACAGGGGGCGCTTCACCCCTCCACTTT	CASSPTGGASPLHF
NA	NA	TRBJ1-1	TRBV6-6	TGTGCCAGCAATGGGCGGCCGAACACTGAAGCTTTCTTT	CASNGRPNTEAFF
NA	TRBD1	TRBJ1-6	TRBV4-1	TGCGCCAGCAGCCAAGACCCGGGACAGGTGTACGGAAATTCACCCCTCCACTTT	CASSQDPGQVYGNSPLHF
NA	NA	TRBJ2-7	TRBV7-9	TGTGCCAGCAGCGGCCGAACCTACTACGAGCAGTACTTC	CASSGRTYYEQYF
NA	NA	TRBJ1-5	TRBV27	TGTGCCAGCAGCTGGACAGCTAGCAATCAGCCCCAGCATTTT	CASSWTASNQPQHF
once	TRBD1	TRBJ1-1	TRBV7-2	TGTGCCAGCAGCCCGCCGACAGGGTTCTCCAACTTTCGGGTCGAAGCTTTCTTT	CASSPPTGFSNFRVEAFF
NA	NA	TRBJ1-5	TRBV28	TGTGCCAGCAGCCCTGCCGCTACCCGGAGGCCCCAGCATTTT	CASSPAATRRPQHF
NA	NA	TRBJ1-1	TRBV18	TGTGCCAGCTCAGGGAGAAGCAGGGCCACTGAAGCTTTCTTT	CASSGRSRATEAFF
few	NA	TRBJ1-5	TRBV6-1	TGTGCCAGCAGTGAAGATACGGCAAGGCCCCAGCATTTT	CASSEDTARPQHF
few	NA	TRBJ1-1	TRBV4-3	TGCGCCAGCAGCCAAGATCACAGGTATGACACTGAAGCTTTCTTT	CASSQDHRYDTEAFF
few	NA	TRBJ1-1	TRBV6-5	TGTGCCAGCAGTTACTCGGCCACCCGACGTGAAGCTTTCTTT	CASSYSATRREAFF